The 28 T cell receptor beta chains reported below all come from one sample, sequenced in a study of CD8 T cells in Susac syndrome (dated by TCRdb to between 2018 and 2020). The library came from the immunoSEQ multiplex PCR assay. RNA was extracted using the RNeasy kit, and 0.5 to 1 microgram was reverse transcribed with random hexamers. The public reads were reanalyzed by TCRdb: fastp trimming at Q25, MiXCR alignment, in-frame beta chains only. CDR3 protein sequences are deduplicated, and each keeps its most common genes and DNA. The sample table holds tens of thousands of distinct CDR3 sequences, of which approximately 95% were seen once. The ten biggest clones cover about 0.5% of the sample. Sequencing was performed on CD8+ T cells from PBMCs. The receptors here all came from a human donor with Susac syndrome.

The gene calls are TRBV20-1 and TRBJ2-1; D is perhaps TRBD1 or TRBD2 (6 bases each). CDR1 is DFQATT, CDR2 SNEGSKA, per germline (reference sequence). V dropped 6 bases and J dropped 10 bases, with 22 bases sitting between them. The CDR3 is 14 amino acids. The CDR3 region is CSARGGLPHREQFF. The CDR3 DNA is TGCAGTGCCCGAGGGGGACTCCCCCACCGGGAGCAGTTCTTC.

V and J are TRBV2 and TRBJ1-2; 10 bases line up with TRBD1. This CDR3 has 14 amino acids. Germline V gene data show CDR1 as SNHLY and CDR2 as FYNNEI. The J segment lost 8 bases and the V segment lost 6 bases, leaving 9 bases of the junction unmatched. CDR3 sequence reads: CASRGTGAAGGYTF. The CDR3 DNA follows: TGTGCCAGCAGGGGGACAGGGGCAGCCGGCGGCTACACCTTC.

The chain has TRBV13 and TRBJ2-3; D unresolved. Trimming cost V 1 base and J 3 bases, with 11 bases left between them. This CDR3 has 15 amino acids. CDR1 is PRHDT and CDR2 is FYEKMQ in the germline V gene (reference sequence). CDR3 nucleotides: TGTGCCAGCAGCTTAGTCGGCCTCGGGACAGATACGCAGTATTTT. Amino acid sequence: CASSLVGLGTDTQYF. Combining the CDR3 with reference TRBV13 and TRBJ2-3 gives the whole variable domain AAGVIQSPRHLIKEKRETATLKCYPIPRHDTVYWYQQGPGQDPQFLISFYEKMQSDKGSIPDRFSAQQFSDYHSELNMSSLELGDSALYFCASSLVGLGTDTQYFGPGTRLTVL.

The CDR3 DNA reads as TGCAGCGCCGAGGGACCGCCTTCCTACGAGCAGTACTTC. It encodes CSAEGPPSYEQYF. The V call is TRBV29-1, the J call TRBJ2-7, with D perhaps TRBD1 or TRBD2 (5 bases each). This CDR3 contains 13 residues. Germline CDR1 SQVTM, CDR2 ANQGSEA. V was clipped by 7 bases and J by 1 base, with 14 bases between them.

The gene calls are TRBV6-2 or TRBV6-3 and TRBJ2-7, with D possibly matching TRBD1 (5 bases). The V gene's germline CDR1 is MNHEY and CDR2 SVGEGT. Trimming stripped 7 bases from V and 4 bases from J, with 20 bases between. The CDR3 is 15 residues long. CDR3 sequence (DNA): TGTGCCAGCACCGAAGGGGCAGGATTTTCTTACGAGCAGTACTTC. Its translation is CASTEGAGFSYEQYF.

The chain combines TRBV20-1 with TRBJ2-7, with unresolved D. V dropped 1 base and J dropped 2 bases, with 9 bases sitting between them. Per germline, CDR1 DFQATT and CDR2 SNEGSKA (reference sequence). This CDR3 is 13 amino acids long. Here the CDR3 reads CSARVRYPYEQYF. CDR3 in DNA: TGCAGTGCTAGAGTCCGATACCCCTACGAGCAGTACTTC.

CDR3 sequence (DNA): TGTGCCACCAGTGATAAAAAACAGGGGAGGCCCAACAATGAGCAGTTCTTC. It is translated as CATSDKKQGRPNNEQFF. This chain connects TRBV24-1 to TRBJ2-1; D is possibly TRBD1 (7 bases). The CDR3 is 17 amino acids. The germline V and J ends were trimmed by 3 bases and 5 bases, with 19 bases remaining between them. The germline gives CDR1 KGHDR, CDR2 SFDVKD.

The chain combines TRBV13 with TRBJ2-5; D possibly corresponds to TRBD1 (6 bases). This CDR3 region has 15 residues. CDR1 is PRHDT, CDR2 FYEKMQ, per germline (reference sequence). The ends were cut back, 5 bases at V and 2 bases at J, with 15 bases in the middle. CDR3 sequence reads: CASSIQGDTQETQYF. The CDR3, as DNA: TGTGCCAGCAGCATACAAGGGGACACACAAGAGACCCAGTACTTC.

V usage is TRBV2 and J usage is TRBJ2-1; D is unclear. There are 13 residues in the CDR3. Trimming left V 8 bases short and J 5 bases short, with 13 bases between. The germline gives CDR1 SNHLY, CDR2 FYNNEI. The DNA for the CDR3 is TGTGCCAGCTTGACCCCCAGCGACAATGAGCAGTTCTTC. Amino acid sequence: CASLTPSDNEQFF.

This chain uses TRBV5-1 with TRBJ2-1, with D maybe TRBD2 (5 bases). CDR3 size: 15 residues. The V gene lost 9 bases and the J gene lost 1 base, with 17 bases spanning the gap. CDR1 is SGHRS and CDR2 is YFSETQ in the germline V gene. The chain's CDR3 is CATNHGDRSYNEQFF. The CDR3 DNA reads TGCGCCACTAACCACGGGGATCGGTCCTACAATGAGCAGTTCTTC.

This chain uses TRBV9 with TRBJ2-1, with 13 positions matching TRBD2. Germline values: CDR1 SGDLS, CDR2 YYNGEE. The CDR3 totals 18 residues. Losses at the gene ends were 3 bases for V and 7 bases for J; bases not matched to a gene: 13. The chain's CDR3 is CASSAKPGLAGEENEQFF. CDR3 nucleotides: TGTGCCAGCAGCGCCAAACCCGGACTAGCGGGGGAAGAAAATGAGCAGTTCTTC.

The chain links TRBV19 to TRBJ2-7; D is ambiguous. This CDR3 comprises 11 residues. CDR1 is LNHDA, CDR2 SQIVND, per germline (reference sequence). V was cut by 5 bases and J by 5 bases, with 7 bases left in between. CDR3 bases: TGTGCCAGTAGTCGAGAGGACGAGCAGTACTTC. Its protein product is CASSREDEQYF.

The V and J genes are TRBV7-2 and TRBJ2-7; possibly TRBD2 for D (5 bases). V gave up 5 bases and J gave up 3 bases, with 23 bases separating them. CDR1 is SGHTA and CDR2 is FQGNSA in the germline V gene. The CDR3 totals 17 residues. CDR3: CASSPARTHHAGYEQYF. In nucleotides, the CDR3 is TGTGCCAGCAGCCCAGCTCGCACGCACCATGCGGGCTACGAGCAGTACTTC. The full variable domain, with the rest looked up from reference TRBV7-2 and TRBJ2-7, is GAGVSQSPSNKVTEKGKDVELRCDPISGHTALYWYRQSLGQGLEFLIYFQGNSAPDKSGLPSDRFSAERTGGSVSTLTIQRTQQEDSAVYLCASSPARTHHAGYEQYFGPGTRLTVT.

This chain connects TRBV6-2 or TRBV6-3 to TRBJ2-1; D might be TRBD2 (5 bases). The germline CDR1 and CDR2 sequences are MNHEY and SVGEGT. This CDR3 contains 14 residues. V lost 4 bases, J lost 6 bases, and 13 bases lay in between. The CDR3 DNA follows: TGTGCCAGCAGTTTCACTAGTTTGGCCAATGAGCAGTTCTTC. Encoded protein: CASSFTSLANEQFF.

This clonotype has just one count. The rearrangement links TRBV30 to TRBJ2-7; TRBD1 aligns across 7 bases. The CDR3 runs 15 residues. Looked up from germline, CDR1 is GTSNPN and CDR2 is SVGIG (reference sequence). V shed 1 base, J shed 3 bases, and the junction held 9 bases outside the gene matches. CDR3 in DNA: TGTGCCTGGAGTGACGGAACAGGGGAAATCTACGAGCAGTACTTC. Translated: CAWSDGTGEIYEQYF.

The chain employs TRBV12-3 or TRBV12-4 and TRBJ2-3; D is possibly TRBD2 (5 bases). Trimming stripped 3 bases from V and 3 bases from J, with 7 bases between. The CDR3 spans 13 residues. Here the CDR3 DNA reads TGTGCCAGCAGTTTCGGGGATACAGATACGCAGTATTTT. Translation: CASSFGDTDTQYF.

The gene calls are TRBV29-1 and TRBJ1-2, with D tentatively TRBD1 (5 bases). V lost 7 bases to trimming and J lost 2 bases, with 14 bases between them. This CDR3 has 13 residues. CDR1 SQVTM and CDR2 ANQGSEA come from the germline V gene. CDR3 coding DNA: TGCAGCGATCTGACAGCGAGCAACTATGGCTACACCTTC. Its protein is CSDLTASNYGYTF.

The CDR3 region has the DNA TGTGCCAGCAGCCCCTATGACGGGGGGATGTACAATGAGCAGTTCTTC. Translating gives CASSPYDGGMYNEQFF. The V and J genes are TRBV3-1 and TRBJ2-1; 7 nucleotides line up with TRBD2. In germline, CDR1 is LGHDT, CDR2 YNNKEL (reference sequence). The CDR3 is 16 residues long. With V trimmed by 4 bases and J by 4 bases, 10 bases remained unmatched.

This clonotype was seen only a few times. The chain links TRBV13 to TRBJ2-2; D gene ambiguous. This CDR3 has 12 amino acids. The V gene's germline CDR1 is PRHDT and CDR2 FYEKMQ (reference sequence). Trimming removed 3 bases from V and 4 bases from J, with 3 bases in between. CDR3 protein: CASSFGTGELFF. Here the CDR3 DNA reads TGTGCCAGCAGCTTTGGCACCGGGGAGCTGTTTTTT.

The V gene is TRBV7-2, the J gene TRBJ1-5; D is possibly TRBD1 (6 bases). The CDR3 runs 14 residues. Germline CDR1 reads SGHTA; CDR2 reads FQGNSA. With 5 bases removed from V and 6 bases from J, the gap between germline ends came to 14 bases. The CDR3 nucleotides are TGTGCCAGCAGCCTACAGGGTACGGGTCAGCCCCAGCATTTT. This gives the protein CASSLQGTGQPQHF.

The rearrangement joins TRBV3-1 to TRBJ2-1, with D unresolved. CDR3 length equals 14 residues. Per germline, CDR1 LGHDT and CDR2 YNNKEL (reference sequence). Trimming stripped 1 base from V and 2 bases from J, with 6 bases between. CDR3 nucleotide sequence: TGTGCCAGCAGCCAAGTAGGGCCCTACAATGAGCAGTTCTTC. Protein product: CASSQVGPYNEQFF.

V usage is TRBV6-5 and J usage is TRBJ1-1, with D possibly matching TRBD1 (5 bases). Trimming removed 7 bases from V and 3 bases from J, with 15 bases in between. CDR3 length: 14 amino acids. CDR1 MNHEY and CDR2 SVGAGI come from the germline V gene. As DNA, the CDR3 is TGTGCCAGCATCCCTGGGGGACGATACACTGAAGCTTTCTTT. Its protein product is CASIPGGRYTEAFF.

This chain joins TRBV3-1 and TRBJ2-7, with D maybe TRBD1 (6 bases). CDR1 is LGHDT and CDR2 is YNNKEL in the germline V gene (reference sequence). Trimming stripped 4 bases from V and 1 base from J, with 11 bases between. The CDR3 spans 14 residues. The CDR3 DNA follows: TGTGCCAGCAGCCCGGGGACATTTTCCTACGAGCAGTACTTC. The encoded protein is CASSPGTFSYEQYF.

The rearrangement links TRBV7-8 to TRBJ2-3; TRBD2 aligns across 7 bases. The V segment lost 2 bases and the J segment 1 base; nucleotides outside the gene matches: 9. This CDR3 has 17 residues. Germline-derived CDR1 and CDR2 are SGHVS and FQNEAQ. The CDR3 nucleotides are TGTGCCAGCAGCTTATCCCGGTCTGCGGGGGGCACAGATACGCAGTATTTT. Translated: CASSLSRSAGGTDTQYF. The whole variable domain, filled in from reference TRBV7-8 and TRBJ2-3, reads GAGVSQSPRYKVAKRGQDVALRCDPISGHVSLFWYQQALGQGPEFLTYFQNEAQLDKSGLPSDRFFAERPEGSVSTLKIQRTQQEDSAVYLCASSLSRSAGGTDTQYFGPGTRLTVL.

This rearrangement joins TRBV6-5 to TRBJ2-5, with no clear D. The CDR3 is 13 residues long. With 6 bases removed from V and 5 bases from J, the gap between germline ends came to 13 bases. The germline gives CDR1 MNHEY, CDR2 SVGAGI. As DNA, the CDR3 is TGTGCCAGCAGCCCCCCCCTACGGGAGACCCAGTACTTC. It encodes CASSPPLRETQYF.

This clonotype was recorded only once. This chain links TRBV5-5 with TRBJ2-5; D unclear. The CDR3 covers 13 residues. CDR1 is SGHKS, CDR2 YYEKEE, per germline (reference sequence). V was clipped by 4 bases and J by 4 bases, with 11 bases between them. CDR3 region: CASSRRTTETQYF. CDR3 nucleotides: TGTGCCAGCAGCCGCCGGACGACAGAGACCCAGTACTTC.

The J gene is TRBJ1-5, the V gene TRBV30; D is unresolved. V dropped 5 bases and J dropped 7 bases, with 15 bases sitting between them. Germline values: CDR1 GTSNPN, CDR2 SVGIG (reference sequence). The CDR3 runs to 13 residues. The CDR3, as DNA: TGTGCCTGGGGGTCCAATCGGGGACAGCCCCAGCATTTT. Its protein product is CAWGSNRGQPQHF.

The rearrangement joins TRBV6-1 to TRBJ2-3, with D unclear. The CDR3 runs to 15 residues. V was pared by 2 bases and J by 0 bases, with 9 bases between. Germline CDR1 is MNHNS and CDR2 is SASEGT. The CDR3 reads CASSEPWQSTDTQYF. DNA for the CDR3: TGTGCCAGCAGTGAACCCTGGCAGAGCACAGATACGCAGTATTTT.